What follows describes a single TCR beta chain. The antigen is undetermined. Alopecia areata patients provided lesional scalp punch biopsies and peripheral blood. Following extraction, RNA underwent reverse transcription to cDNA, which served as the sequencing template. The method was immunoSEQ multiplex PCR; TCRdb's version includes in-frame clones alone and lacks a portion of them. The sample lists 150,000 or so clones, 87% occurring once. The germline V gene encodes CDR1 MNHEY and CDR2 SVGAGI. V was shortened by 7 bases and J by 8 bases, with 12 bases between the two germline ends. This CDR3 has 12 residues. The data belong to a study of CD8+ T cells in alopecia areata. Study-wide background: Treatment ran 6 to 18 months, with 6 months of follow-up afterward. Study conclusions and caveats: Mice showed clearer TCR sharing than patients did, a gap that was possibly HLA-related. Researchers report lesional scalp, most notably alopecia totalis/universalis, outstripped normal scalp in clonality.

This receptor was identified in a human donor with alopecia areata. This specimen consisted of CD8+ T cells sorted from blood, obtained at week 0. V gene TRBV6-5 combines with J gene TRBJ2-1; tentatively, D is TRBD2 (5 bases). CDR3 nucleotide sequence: TGTGCCAGCATACGGACTCGGGATGAGCAGTTCTTC. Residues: CASIRTRDEQFF.